The rows below give T cell receptor beta chains drawn from one sample of a study of beta chain features in type 1 diabetes. Some clones are missing from TCRdb's copy, which holds only in-frame ones; the method was immunoSEQ multiplex PCR. In the table there are fewer than 550,000 clones, about 10% of which are singletons. The sample taken for sequencing was naive CD4+ T cells from blood. The receptors were sampled from a woman between 18 and 29 years old in good health. The CDR3 runs from the conserved cysteine through the conserved F or W. D genes are given only for firm matches. Clone size is not always given. Where it is, it says once, few, many or a class for expanded clones.

NA	TRBV11-1	NA	TRBJ2-5	TGTGCCAGCACCTTGGGCCAGGGAAGAGAGACCCAGTACTTC	CASTLGQGRETQYF
NA	TRBV15	TRBD1	TRBJ1-5	TGTGCCACCACCAATGGACAGGGGGGCCAGCCCCAGCATTTT	CATTNGQGGQPQHF
NA	TRBV7-8	NA	TRBJ2-4	TGTGCCAGCAGCTTAACGGGCAAAAACATTCAGTACTTC	CASSLTGKNIQYF
NA	TRBV5-1	NA	TRBJ1-2	TGCGCCAGCAGCTTAGAATCGGCCTATGGCTACACCTTC	CASSLESAYGYTF
few	TRBV6-1	TRBD1	TRBJ1-1	TGTGCCAGCAGGGACAGGGTGACTGAAGCTTTCTTT	CASRDRVTEAFF
NA	TRBV20-1	NA	TRBJ1-1	TGCAGTGCCCCCGAGACTGAAGCTTTCTTT	CSAPETEAFF
NA	TRBV19	NA	TRBJ2-1	TGTGCCAGTAGTCAGGACCTCGCTGCGTACAATGAGCAGTTCTTC	CASSQDLAAYNEQFF
few	TRBV4-1	TRBD2	TRBJ2-7	TGCGCCAGCAGCCGAGGGACTAGCGGAAGCTCCTACGAGCAGTACTTC	CASSRGTSGSSYEQYF
few	TRBV27	TRBD1	TRBJ2-1	TGTGCCAGCAGTCCATGGACAGGGGCAGGCGATGAGCAGTTCTTC	CASSPWTGAGDEQFF
few	TRBV6-6	TRBD2	TRBJ2-1	TGTGCCAGCAGAACTTCTTCGGGGGGAAACAATGAGCAGTTCTTC	CASRTSSGGNNEQFF
NA	TRBV18	NA	TRBJ1-1	TGTGCCAGCTCACCACAGCGGACGGGCATGAACACTGAAGCTTTCTTT	CASSPQRTGMNTEAFF
many	TRBV29-1	NA	TRBJ2-1	TGCAGCGTTGAGAAGGGATTACCCTACAATGAGCAGTTCTTC	CSVEKGLPYNEQFF
few	TRBV21-1	NA	TRBJ2-2	TGTGCCAGCGGACCACCGACCGGGGAGCTGTTTTTT	CASGPPTGELFF
NA	TRBV18	TRBD1	TRBJ1-1	TGTGCCAGCTCGGATCAGGGGGAGAACACTGAAGCTTTCTTT	CASSDQGENTEAFF
few	TRBV7-2	TRBD2	TRBJ2-3	TGTGCCAGCAGCTCAATACTAGCGGCAGACACAGATACGCAGTATTTT	CASSSILAADTDTQYF
few	TRBV7-2	NA	TRBJ2-1	TGTGCCAGCAGCCTCCAGCAGTTCTTC	CASSLQQFF
NA	TRBV21-1	NA	TRBJ2-7	TGTGCCAACCGGGCCGGACTTTACGAGCAGTACTTC	CANRAGLYEQYF
NA	TRBV30	NA	TRBJ2-5	TGTGCCTGGAGTGTACGTTGGGAGACCCAGTACTTC	CAWSVRWETQYF
NA	TRBV29-1	TRBD1	TRBJ1-6	TGCAGCGTTGGGGGACAGGGGTCTTCACCCCTCCACTTT	CSVGGQGSSPLHF
few	TRBV19	NA	TRBJ2-3	TGTGCCAGTAGTTGGAGTTTGGAAGATACGCAGTATTTT	CASSWSLEDTQYF
NA	TRBV11-2	NA	TRBJ2-5	TGTGCCAGCAGCTTAGGGTTTGGCAGGGGTGTACTGGAGACCCAGTACTTC	CASSLGFGRGVLETQYF
NA	TRBV29-1	NA	TRBJ2-5	TGCAGCGCAGAATCGGGGTTAGTACAAGAGACCCAGTACTTC	CSAESGLVQETQYF
NA	TRBV30	NA	TRBJ2-3	TGTGCCTGGAGTGTATCGGGGGGCACAGATACGCAGTATTTT	CAWSVSGGTDTQYF
NA	TRBV7-9	NA	TRBJ1-1	TGTGCCAGCAGCTTAGGTCAGGGGTACACTGAAGCTTTCTTT	CASSLGQGYTEAFF
few	TRBV2	NA	TRBJ2-7	TGTGCCAGCAGTGATAACGAGCAGTACTTC	CASSDNEQYF
few	TRBV4-2	TRBD1	TRBJ1-2	TGTGCCAGCAGCCGAACAGGGGCCGAAGCTAACTATGGCTACACCTTC	CASSRTGAEANYGYTF
few	TRBV30	NA	TRBJ2-7	TGTGCCTGGAGTGTATTGGGGTCAGAGCAGTACTTC	CAWSVLGSEQYF
NA	TRBV15	NA	TRBJ2-4	TGTGCCACCAGCAGAGATGACGGGGCTGCTCTTAACATTCAGTACTTC	CATSRDDGAALNIQYF
many	TRBV30	NA	TRBJ2-5	TGTGCCTGGAGAAGGGACATAAGGACCCAGTACTTC	CAWRRDIRTQYF
few	TRBV7-9	NA	TRBJ1-5	TGTGCCAGCAGCTTAGAGTATCAGCCCCAGCATTTT	CASSLEYQPQHF
NA	TRBV23-1	TRBD1	TRBJ2-2	TGCGCCAGCAGTACGGACAGGGGGGAGCTGTTTTTT	CASSTDRGELFF
few	TRBV13	NA	TRBJ2-1	TGTGCCAGCAAAGCCGGGGGTAGGAATGAGCAGTTCTTC	CASKAGGRNEQFF
few	TRBV30	NA	TRBJ2-1	TGTGCCTGGAGTCGGGGCTCTGCTGAGCAGTTCTTC	CAWSRGSAEQFF
NA	TRBV5-4	TRBD1	TRBJ2-2	TGTGCCAGCAGCTACCGGGACAGACCGAACACCGGGGAGCTGTTTTTT	CASSYRDRPNTGELFF
few	TRBV4-3	NA	TRBJ1-1	TGCGCCAGCAGCCAAGTCAGGGTATCTGAAGCTTTCTTT	CASSQVRVSEAFF
NA	TRBV27	TRBD1	TRBJ2-7	TGTGCCAGCAGCAGATGGGGACAGCAATACGAGCAGTACTTC	CASSRWGQQYEQYF
NA	TRBV9	NA	TRBJ2-1	TGTGCCAGCAGTCGACGGGTCGGGGAGAGGTACAATGAGCAGTTCTTC	CASSRRVGERYNEQFF
NA	TRBV6-5	TRBD1	TRBJ2-1	TGTGCCGCCGGAGGAACCGGGACAGCCCCGTTCTTC	CAAGGTGTAPFF
few	TRBV15	NA	TRBJ2-5	TGTGCCACCAGACGGGGAACCCAAGAGACCCAGTACTTC	CATRRGTQETQYF
few	TRBV25-1	NA	TRBJ2-5	TGTGCCAGCAGTTCTCCAGGGTGGGGCGAGACCCAGTACTTC	CASSSPGWGETQYF
few	TRBV2	NA	TRBJ2-2	TGTGCCAGCGCTACTCGATTAACCACCGGGGAGCTGTTTTTT	CASATRLTTGELFF
many	TRBV4-1	NA	TRBJ2-3	TGCGCCAGCAGCCTGGGGCCTAGCACAGATACGCAGTATTTT	CASSLGPSTDTQYF
NA	TRBV7-2	TRBD2	TRBJ2-5	TGTGCCAGCAGCCCCGGGACTAGCGCCTGGACCCAGTACTTC	CASSPGTSAWTQYF
NA	TRBV30	NA	TRBJ1-5	TGTGCCTGGAGTGTACAGGGAAATCAGCCCCAGCATTTT	CAWSVQGNQPQHF
few	TRBV29-1	TRBD2	TRBJ2-2	TGCAGCGCCGATCGGGGGGATAACACCGGGGAGCTGTTTTTT	CSADRGDNTGELFF
few	TRBV29-1	TRBD1	TRBJ1-2	TGCAGCGTTGGGTCCCAGAGGACAGGGGTCGGGGCTAACTATGGCTACACCTTC	CSVGSQRTGVGANYGYTF
few	TRBV5-1	NA	TRBJ2-5	TGCGCCAGCAGCTTGTTGTCGACCCAAGAGACCCAGTACTTC	CASSLLSTQETQYF
many	TRBV30	TRBD1	TRBJ2-6	TGTGCCTGGAACCCGACAGGGACTGGGGCCAACGTCCTGACTTTC	CAWNPTGTGANVLTF
few	TRBV4-2	TRBD1	TRBJ2-7	TGTGCCAGCAGCCAAGATGGGACAGAACCCTACGAGCAGTACTTC	CASSQDGTEPYEQYF
NA	TRBV4-3	TRBD2	TRBJ2-5	TGCGCCAGCAGCCAAGAAGGGACTATTAAAGAGACCCAGTACTTC	CASSQEGTIKETQYF
few	TRBV7-9	NA	TRBJ2-1	TGTGCCCTGGCACAGTCTTACAATGAGCAGTTCTTC	CALAQSYNEQFF
few	TRBV21-1	NA	TRBJ2-5	TGTGCCAGCAGCAAAGTGATTCTGGGATTCCAAGAGACCCAGTACTTC	CASSKVILGFQETQYF
NA	TRBV6-1	NA	TRBJ2-5	TGTGCCAGCAGTGTCTTTACGTATCGGGGAGAAGAGACCCAGTACTTC	CASSVFTYRGEETQYF
NA	TRBV15	NA	TRBJ2-7	TGTGCCACCAGCGCTCGCGGGAACTCCTACGAGCAGTACTTC	CATSARGNSYEQYF
NA	TRBV9	NA	TRBJ1-6	TGTGCCAGCAGCGGAGGCGACAGCGAAACTTCACCCCTCCACTTT	CASSGGDSETSPLHF
NA	TRBV7-9	NA	TRBJ2-6	TGTGCCAGCAGCCCTAGTGGGGGCCCTGGGGCCAACGTCCTGACTTTC	CASSPSGGPGANVLTF
few	TRBV6-5	NA	TRBJ2-7	TGTGCCAGCAGTTACTCGAGCGGGTGGAACTACGAGCAGTACTTC	CASSYSSGWNYEQYF
NA	TRBV7-9	NA	TRBJ2-6	TGTGCCAGCAGCTTAGCGTGGGACTCTGGGGCCAACGTCCTGACTTTC	CASSLAWDSGANVLTF
few	TRBV19	NA	TRBJ1-2	TGTGCCAGTAGTATAACTGGTGGCTACACCTTC	CASSITGGYTF